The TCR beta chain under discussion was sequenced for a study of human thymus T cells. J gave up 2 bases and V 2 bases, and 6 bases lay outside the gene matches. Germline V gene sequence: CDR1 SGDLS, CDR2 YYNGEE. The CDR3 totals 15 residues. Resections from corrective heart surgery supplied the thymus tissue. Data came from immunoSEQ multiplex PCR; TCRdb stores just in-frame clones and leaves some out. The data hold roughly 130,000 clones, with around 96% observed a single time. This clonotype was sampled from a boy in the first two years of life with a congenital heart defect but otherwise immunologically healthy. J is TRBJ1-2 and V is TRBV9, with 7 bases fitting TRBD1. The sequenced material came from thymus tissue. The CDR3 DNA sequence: TGTGCCAGCAGCGTGGAACAGGGGTGGAACTATGGCTACACCTTC. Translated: CASSVEQGWNYGYTF.